This entry describes one T cell receptor (beta chain). Antigen: not known. The trim removed 7 bases at V and 2 bases at J, leaving 7 bases unmatched. The CDR3 has 16 residues. CDR1 and CDR2 from the germline V gene are MNHNY and SVGAGI (reference sequence). It was with a sample-barcoded 5' primer and a J-beta primer mix that a second PCR of roughly 7 to 12 cycles was run. Every individual sample yielded 2.5 million or more paired-end reads (each containing CDR3). MiXCR was run by TCRdb on the 5' RACE reads, yielding one entry per CDR3 protein. The data show roughly 1.6 million distinct CDR3 sequences, roughly a third seen once. This entry belongs to a study of blood T cells in healthy people across ages. General study findings and limits: Diversity was higher, and naive CD4+ cells more numerous, in long-lived donors than in aged donors.

This sequence joins TRBV6-6 and TRBJ2-1; 11 positions match TRBD1. The TCR sequence derives from a woman in her 30s in good health. Sequenced material: blood. The CDR3 sequence: CASNTRTGGPYNEQFF. DNA for the CDR3: TGTGCCAGCAATACGAGGACAGGGGGCCCCTACAATGAGCAGTTCTTC.